The clone carrying this TCR beta chain was counted at least ten times. Germline V CDR1 and CDR2: KGHSH, LQKENI. The CDR3 is 14 residues long. Trimming took 3 bases from V and 4 from J, leaving 12 bases between them. These data are taken from a study of regulatory T cells in long-lasting Graves disease. Time point given: newly diagnosed GD, antithyroid drugs for less than 3 months. The TCR library used RNA extracted from PBMCs. An endocrinology unit in Xi'an, China, supplied the patients. Building the TCR beta libraries relied on iRepertoire HTBI primers, and CDR3 regions underwent Arm-PCR. TCRdb processed the multiplex PCR reads anew with MiXCR; each CDR3 protein has one entry. The sample lists just over 600,000 distinct CDR3 sequences, around 17% occurring once. These data were also reused for a study on T cells in Graves' hyperthyroidism and ophthalmopathy. From that study: First-round RT-PCR targeting the TCR CDR3 was performed with the HTBI primer set. Ophthalmopathy was separated from stable hyperthyroidism by a 13 V-J model.

J is TRBJ2-5 and V is TRBV18, with D possibly being TRBD1 (6 bases). The starting material was peripheral blood mononuclear cells (PBMCs), obtained at new diagnosis, from a patient treated with antithyroid drugs. The source of this sequence is a woman in her twenties or thirties with Graves disease. The CDR3 sequence: CASSPDSGAETQYF. CDR3 sequence (DNA): TGTGCCAGCTCACCGGACAGCGGCGCAGAGACCCAGTACTTC.